What follows are 10 T cell receptor beta chains derived from one specimen sequenced in a study of T-cell memory formation after mild COVID-19. One entry per CDR3 protein results from TCRdb running MiXCR on the 5' RACE reads. The sample has about 320,000 distinct CDR3 sequences, about 13% seen once. Sequencing used PBMCs or a T cell subset sorted from them (not recorded which). The receptors here all came from a man younger than 35 who had mild COVID-19 (a few samples of this study predate the infection). Cell type and time point are not known.

J is TRBJ2-2 and V is TRBV7-2; a possible D gene is TRBD1 (7 bases). The CDR3 contains 15 residues. The V end was cut by 0 bases, the J end by 6 bases, with 11 bases between. The V gene's germline CDR1 is SGHTA and CDR2 FQGNSA. CDR3 DNA: TGTGCCAGCAGCTTAGCAGGAGGGGGCGCCGGGGAGCTGTTTTTT. Its protein is CASSLAGGGAGELFF.

The V gene is TRBV10-3, the J gene TRBJ2-7; D may correspond to TRBD1 or TRBD2 (6 bases each). This CDR3 comprises 13 residues. Trimming left V 8 bases short and J 3 bases short, with 14 bases between. CDR1 and CDR2 from the germline V gene are ENHRY and SYGVKD. For the CDR3, the DNA is TGTGCCATCCGACCGGAGGGGGGCTACGAGCAGTACTTC. Its protein is CAIRPEGGYEQYF.

In its sample, this clonotype was seen many times. The gene calls are TRBV10-3 and TRBJ2-7; D might be TRBD1 (6 bases). The ends were cut back, 3 bases at V and 0 bases at J, with 21 bases in the middle. Per the germline V gene, CDR1 is ENHRY and CDR2 is SYGVKD. The CDR3 has 18 residues. As DNA, the CDR3 is TGTGCCATCAGTGATCTTACCACAGGGAAGATGGGCTCCTACGAGCAGTACTTC. Its translation: CAISDLTTGKMGSYEQYF.

The chain is built from TRBV24-1 and TRBJ1-6, with D perhaps TRBD1 (6 bases). Per the germline V gene, CDR1 is KGHDR and CDR2 is SFDVKD. The germline V and J ends were trimmed by 7 bases and 10 bases, with 10 bases remaining between them. The CDR3 sequence is 12 residues long. Here the CDR3 DNA reads TGTGCCACCAGACAGGGAGGCTCACCCCTCCACTTT. The encoded protein is CATRQGGSPLHF.

This clonotype was seen a few times. V usage is TRBV5-1 and J usage is TRBJ1-1, with a tentative D call TRBD1 (6 bases). Trimming shortened V by 2 bases and J by 3 bases, and 14 bases separated the two germline ends. The CDR3 extends over 15 amino acids. Germline CDR1 and CDR2: SGHRS and YFSETQ. The CDR3 sequence: CASSFRGTRYTEAFF. For the CDR3, the DNA is TGCGCCAGCAGCTTTCGAGGGACACGCTACACTGAAGCTTTCTTT.

This clonotype was seen at least ten times. V usage is TRBV7-2 and J usage is TRBJ2-3; TRBD2 matches at 9 bases. There are 15 residues in the CDR3. J gave up 4 bases and V 5 bases, and 7 bases lay outside the gene matches. The germline V gene has CDR1 SGHTA and CDR2 FQGNSA. CDR3: CASSRNSGSADTQYF. CDR3 in DNA: TGTGCCAGCAGCCGAAATAGCGGGAGCGCAGATACGCAGTATTTT.

The chain uses TRBV2 and TRBJ1-6; D remains ambiguous. With 9 bases removed from V and 13 bases from J, the gap between germline ends came to 16 bases. The CDR3 has 12 residues. In germline, CDR1 is SNHLY, CDR2 FYNNEI. The chain's CDR3 is CASQQQRAPLHF. The CDR3 coding sequence is TGTGCCAGTCAACAACAGCGGGCGCCCCTCCACTTT.

V and J are TRBV20-1 and TRBJ1-5; D possibly corresponds to TRBD1 (6 bases). The CDR3 has 13 amino acids. The germline V and J ends were trimmed by 2 bases and 7 bases, with 12 bases remaining between them. CDR1 and CDR2 (germline): DFQATT, SNEGSKA (reference sequence). The CDR3 here is CSARRGGEQPQHF. DNA for the CDR3: TGCAGTGCTAGACGCGGGGGCGAGCAGCCCCAGCATTTT.

The table lists this clonotype with a few counts. The chain uses TRBV7-6 and TRBJ1-6; D remains unclear. Germline values: CDR1 SGHVS, CDR2 FNYEAQ. This CDR3 is 14 amino acids long. V lost 5 bases and J 8 bases, leaving 13 bases between the germline ends. The CDR3 DNA follows: TGTGCCAGCAGCCCCACGGGGTTGGATTCACCCCTCCACTTT. It is translated as CASSPTGLDSPLHF.

This CDR3 reads CASSRENHRGAFF. The CDR3, as DNA: TGTGCCAGCTCACGTGAAAACCACAGGGGAGCTTTCTTT. The V and J genes are TRBV18 and TRBJ1-1; 7 bases are a match to TRBD1. The CDR3 is 13 residues long. The germline gives CDR1 KGHSH, CDR2 LQKENI. V was clipped by 4 bases and J by 10 bases; unmatched bases: 9.